The T cell receptor (beta chain) described here comes from a study of PD-1 blockade in classical Hodgkin lymphoma. Study at large: The patients were dosed with nivolumab 3 mg/kg, infused intravenously every 2 weeks.

Sequencing was performed with immunoSEQ multiplex PCR; in TCRdb, only in-frame clones are kept and a portion is missing. The sample consists of about 21,000 clones, roughly 72% of them appearing once. Trimming removed 5 bases at V and 3 bases at J, with 14 bases between. This CDR3 is built from 15 residues. Germline loops: CDR1 SGHTA, CDR2 FQGNSA. The study's findings and limits: Newly diagnosed and completely responding patients shared comparable baseline diversity. At baseline, newly diagnosed patients reportedly showed less TCR diversity than healthy donors.

Relapses following autologous stem cell transplantation were seen in all patients, with brentuximab vedotin exposure varying. Best responses included complete response and partial response; otherwise, the best response was progressive disease. Worth noting for this clone: The antigen is not known.

The sequencing here drew on peripheral blood mononuclear cells (PBMCs), taken at baseline. The chain links TRBV7-2 to TRBJ1-5, with D perhaps matching TRBD1 (6 bases). The TCR was taken from a human donor with classical Hodgkin lymphoma. The CDR3 bases are TGTGCCAGCAGCAACAGGGCTTTTAACAATCAGCCCCAGCATTTT. The encoded protein is CASSNRAFNNQPQHF.